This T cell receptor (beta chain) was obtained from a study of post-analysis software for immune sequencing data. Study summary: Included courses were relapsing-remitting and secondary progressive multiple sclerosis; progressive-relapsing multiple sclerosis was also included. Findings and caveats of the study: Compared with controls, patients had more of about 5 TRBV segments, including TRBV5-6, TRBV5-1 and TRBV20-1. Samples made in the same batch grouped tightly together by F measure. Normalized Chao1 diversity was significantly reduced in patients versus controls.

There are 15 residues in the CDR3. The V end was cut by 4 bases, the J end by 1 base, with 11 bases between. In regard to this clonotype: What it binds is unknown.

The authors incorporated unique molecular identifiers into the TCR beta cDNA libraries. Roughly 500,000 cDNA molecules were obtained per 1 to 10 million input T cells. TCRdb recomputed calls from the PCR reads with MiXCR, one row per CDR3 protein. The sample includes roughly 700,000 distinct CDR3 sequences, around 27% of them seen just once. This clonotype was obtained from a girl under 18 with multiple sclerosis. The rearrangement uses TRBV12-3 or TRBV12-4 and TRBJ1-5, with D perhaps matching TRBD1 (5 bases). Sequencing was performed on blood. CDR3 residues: CASSSRVRSNQPQHF. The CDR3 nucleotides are TGTGCCAGCAGTTCCAGGGTCCGGAGCAATCAGCCCCAGCATTTT.